A selection of T cell receptor beta chains follows, all from one sample in a study of early T cells in non-severe SARS-CoV-2 infection. From the 5' RACE reads, TCRdb called clonotypes with MiXCR, one entry per CDR3 protein. The data show about 57,000 distinct CDR3 sequences, with 8.5% to 10% seen just once and roughly 8% held by the top ten. Sequenced: whole blood. All receptors come from an adult who was a healthcare worker with PCR-confirmed SARS-CoV-2 infection or an uninfected control (not recorded which). Both conserved end residues are part of each CDR3. The D gene is left open where the match is weak. Rows may omit the clone size; those that give it use once, few, many or a size class.

j_call v_call d_call clone_size cdr3_aa cdr3_nt
TRBJ2-7 TRBV5-4 TRBD2 few CASSLEGERGLYEQYF TGTGCCAGCAGCTTGGAGGGCGAGCGGGGCCTCTACGAGCAGTACTTC
TRBJ1-2 TRBV3-1 - many CASSFGIFYGYTF TGTGCCAGCAGCTTCGGAATCTTCTATGGCTACACCTTC
TRBJ2-3 TRBV12-3/TRBV12-4 - many CASSLARGRGTDTQYF TGTGCCAGCAGTTTAGCGCGAGGGCGGGGCACAGATACGCAGTATTTT
TRBJ2-1 TRBV6-1 TRBD2 few CATTGTSGRDEQFF TGTGCCACGACCGGGACTAGCGGGAGGGATGAGCAGTTCTTC
TRBJ2-7 TRBV20-1 TRBD2 many CSAALSGTSGVPEQYF TGCAGTGCTGCCCTCTCCGGGACTAGCGGAGTCCCCGAGCAGTACTTC
TRBJ1-1 TRBV6-5 - many CASSQTAITEAFF TGTGCCAGCAGCCAGACAGCGATCACTGAAGCTTTCTTT
TRBJ2-7 TRBV2 - many CASSVLQIYEQYF TGTGCCAGCAGTGTGTTACAAATCTACGAGCAGTACTTC
TRBJ2-1 TRBV29-1 TRBD2 few CSVDTGLNNEQFF TGCAGCGTCGACACGGGACTAAACAATGAGCAGTTCTTC
TRBJ2-1 TRBV29-1 - many CSVEGMGYEQFF TGCAGCGTTGAAGGAATGGGATATGAGCAGTTCTTC
TRBJ2-5 TRBV28 - many CASNVKAATGQETQYF TGTGCCAGCAATGTAAAGGCTGCAACGGGTCAAGAGACCCAGTACTTC
TRBJ2-3 TRBV6-5 - many CASSPRGRRDTQYF TGTGCCAGCAGCCCTCGAGGGCGGAGAGATACGCAGTATTTT
TRBJ2-7 TRBV10-3 TRBD2 - CATRTSGTHEQYF TGTGCCACCCGGACTAGCGGGACCCACGAGCAGTACTTC
TRBJ1-5 TRBV20-1 TRBD1 many CSASQGSGGFQPQHF TGCAGTGCTAGTCAAGGGTCAGGGGGCTTTCAGCCCCAGCATTTT
TRBJ2-3 TRBV7-9 - - CASSLDLEGEAQYF TGTGCCAGCAGCTTGGACCTAGAGGGAGAGGCGCAGTATTTT
TRBJ2-7 TRBV27 - few CASSLSRTNEQYF TGTGCCAGCAGTTTATCCCGGACTAACGAGCAGTACTTC
TRBJ1-1 TRBV9 - few CASSVDYRPMNTEAFF TGTGCCAGCAGCGTAGACTATAGACCGATGAACACTGAAGCTTTCTTT
TRBJ2-7 TRBV9 - - CASSAGGAGEYQQYF TGTGCCAGCAGCGCCGGAGGCGCTGGGGAGTACCAGCAGTACTTC
TRBJ2-1 TRBV7-2 - - CASSPERLSYNEQFF TGTGCCAGCAGCCCCGAGCGCCTTTCCTACAATGAGCAGTTCTTC
TRBJ1-1 TRBV20-1 - many CSASSPGGGEAFF TGCAGTGCTAGTAGTCCCGGGGGCGGTGAAGCTTTCTTT
TRBJ2-5 TRBV10-3 - many CAGGGRTDGTQYF TGTGCCGGGGGTGGGCGGACTGACGGGACCCAGTACTTC
TRBJ2-7 TRBV11-2 - many CASSSVLGERSYEQYF TGTGCCAGCAGCTCCGTTTTGGGGGAGAGGTCCTACGAGCAGTACTTC
TRBJ2-7 TRBV4-1 - many CASSPERGPPSDEQYF TGCGCCAGCAGCCCGGAAAGGGGACCGCCGTCCGACGAGCAGTACTTC
TRBJ2-5 TRBV7-9 TRBD2 many CASSPGPGGSVDGTGEETQYF TGTGCCAGCAGCCCCGGGCCCGGGGGGAGCGTAGACGGGACGGGAGAAGAGACCCAGTACTTC
TRBJ2-3 TRBV10-3 TRBD2 many CAISESKLAASTDTQYF TGTGCCATCAGTGAGTCGAAACTAGCGGCCAGCACAGATACGCAGTATTTT
TRBJ2-1 TRBV29-1 TRBD2 - CSVEPGLGNEQFF TGCAGCGTTGAGCCGGGACTAGGCAATGAGCAGTTCTTC
TRBJ2-3 TRBV9 TRBD2 few CASSVSSGREGDTQYF TGTGCCAGCAGCGTTTCTAGCGGGAGGGAGGGAGATACGCAGTATTTT
TRBJ2-1 TRBV20-1 TRBD2 many CSAASSGAGEQFF TGCAGTGCGGCCTCTAGCGGAGCCGGCGAGCAGTTCTTC
TRBJ1-1 TRBV6-5 - many CASSYGANTEVFF TGTGCCAGCAGTTACGGGGCGAACACTGAAGTTTTCTTT
TRBJ1-2 TRBV28 TRBD1 few CASSPGTGEINYGYTF TGTGCCAGCAGCCCCGGGACAGGAGAAATTAACTATGGCTACACCTTC
TRBJ2-7 TRBV20-1 - few CSARDDLLSYEQYF TGCAGTGCTAGAGATGACTTGCTCTCCTACGAGCAGTACTTC
TRBJ2-3 TRBV3-1 TRBD1 many CASSRYRGVTNTDTQYF TGTGCCAGCAGCCGCTACAGGGGGGTTACGAACACAGATACGCAGTATTTT
TRBJ2-2 TRBV25-1 - few CASKTEVPGELFF TGTGCCAGTAAGACTGAGGTCCCCGGGGAGCTGTTTTTT
TRBJ1-2 TRBV15 - many CATSRKPGYLYGYTF TGTGCCACCAGCCGCAAACCGGGATACCTTTATGGCTACACCTTC
TRBJ1-5 TRBV2 - many CASSPNGPQPQHF TGTGCCAGCAGCCCCAACGGGCCTCAGCCCCAGCATTTT
TRBJ2-2 TRBV6-1 - - CASRRDNTGELFF TGTGCCAGCAGGCGGGATAACACCGGGGAGCTGTTTTTT
TRBJ2-3 TRBV9 TRBD2 - CASSVSSAGGTDTQYF TGTGCCAGCAGCGTATCTTCAGCGGGGGGCACAGATACGCAGTATTTT
TRBJ2-5 TRBV6-2/TRBV6-3 TRBD2 few CASRRAGASETQYF TGTGCCAGCCGCCGGGCGGGAGCGTCAGAGACCCAGTACTTC
TRBJ2-1 TRBV7-2 TRBD2 many CASSLVSGRDLNEQFF TGTGCCAGCAGCTTAGTTAGCGGGAGGGATCTCAATGAGCAGTTCTTC
TRBJ2-7 TRBV2 - few CASSGTGGGLEQYF TGTGCCAGCAGCGGTACCGGGGGCGGACTCGAGCAGTACTTC
TRBJ2-5 TRBV29-1 - many CSVDQRGPQETQYF TGCAGCGTTGATCAGCGAGGGCCCCAAGAGACCCAGTACTTC
TRBJ2-5 TRBV29-1 TRBD2 many CSVGTSEETQYF TGCAGCGTGGGGACTAGTGAAGAGACCCAGTACTTC
TRBJ1-1 TRBV7-2 - few CASSLLPLNTEAFF TGTGCCAGCAGCTTATTACCCCTGAACACTGAAGCTTTCTTT
TRBJ1-3 TRBV18 - - CASSLGGGNTIYF TGTGCCAGCTCACTTGGAGGTGGAAACACCATATATTTT
TRBJ1-1 TRBV6-5 - few CASSFNTVLGPEAFF TGTGCCAGCAGTTTCAACACAGTTCTCGGACCTGAAGCTTTCTTT
TRBJ1-2 TRBV12-5 - few CASAPGFPENYGYTF TGTGCTAGTGCTCCGGGTTTTCCCGAAAACTATGGCTACACCTTC
TRBJ2-2 TRBV7-3 TRBD2 many CASSPPGLAAGELFF TGTGCCAGCAGCCCCCCGGGACTAGCGGCCGGGGAGCTGTTTTTT
TRBJ1-6 TRBV30 - - CALAGSRTHNSPLHF TGTGCCTTGGCGGGATCCCGAACCCATAATTCACCCCTCCACTTT
TRBJ2-7 TRBV7-9 TRBD1 many CASSTDRGTHYEQYF TGTGCCAGCAGCACCGACAGGGGCACCCACTACGAGCAGTACTTC
TRBJ2-1 TRBV3-1 - few CASSPVGNEQFF TGTGCCAGCAGCCCGGTGGGTAATGAGCAGTTCTTC
TRBJ2-3 TRBV5-1 - many CASSPGTRVDTQYF TGCGCCAGCAGCCCCGGGACTCGAGTGGATACGCAGTATTTT
TRBJ2-1 TRBV24-1 TRBD1 few CATSDGQGPYNEQFF TGTGCCACCAGTGATGGACAGGGTCCCTACAATGAGCAGTTCTTC
TRBJ2-1 TRBV5-1 TRBD1 - CASSNLDRAVNEQFF TGCGCCAGCTCGAACCTGGACAGGGCCGTCAATGAGCAGTTCTTC
TRBJ2-1 TRBV20-1 TRBD2 - CSARDLAGWVHEQFF TGCAGTGCTAGAGATTTAGCGGGATGGGTACATGAGCAGTTCTTC
TRBJ2-7 TRBV5-1 TRBD1 many CASSEGQGGSYEQYF TGCGCCAGCAGCGAGGGACAGGGGGGCTCCTACGAGCAGTACTTC
TRBJ2-1 TRBV12-3/TRBV12-4 TRBD2 many CASSFAGTGTSGYNEQFF TGTGCCAGCAGTTTCGCGGGGACCGGGACTAGCGGTTACAATGAGCAGTTCTTC
TRBJ2-5 TRBV5-5 TRBD1 - CASSLEDRGQETQYF TGTGCCAGCAGCTTGGAGGACAGGGGGCAAGAGACCCAGTACTTC
TRBJ2-7 TRBV10-3 TRBD2 many CAIGTSGIYEQYF TGTGCCATCGGGACTAGCGGGATTTACGAGCAGTACTTC